These 5 T cell receptor beta chains were sequenced from one sample in a study of PD-L1 blockade in urothelial cancer. Measured with immunoSEQ multiplex PCR; TCRdb has only the in-frame clones, and not every one. The sample includes 35,000 to 45,000 clones, roughly 77% of them seen just once. Sequencing was performed on PBMCs, taken around atezolizumab (anti-PD-L1) treatment. The receptors come from a man between 65 and 85 years old with urothelial cancer.

This chain joins TRBV28 and TRBJ2-7; D may be TRBD1 (5 bases). The CDR3 is 13 amino acids. V was shortened by 3 bases and J by 7 bases, with 13 bases between the two germline ends. Per the germline V gene, CDR1 is MDHEN and CDR2 is SYDVKM. The CDR3 DNA reads TGTGCCAGCAGTTTCCAGGGCCTGCGGGAGCAGTACTTC. This gives the protein CASSFQGLREQYF.

The rearrangement uses TRBV9 and TRBJ2-7; TRBD2 might be the D (6 bases). This CDR3 has 14 residues. CDR1 is SGDLS, CDR2 YYNGEE, per germline. V shed 4 bases and J shed 5 bases, with 16 bases lying between them. The CDR3 DNA sequence: TGTGCCAGCAGCCGTACGGAGGGTGCGGACGAGCAGTACTTC. The encoded protein is CASSRTEGADEQYF.

The chain has TRBV27 and TRBJ1-4, with TRBD1 identical over 7 bases. The CDR3 is made up of 14 amino acids. Germline CDR1 MNHEY, CDR2 SMNVEV (reference sequence). V lost 8 bases, J lost 0 bases, and 3 bases stayed unmatched. The CDR3 sequence: CASSQGATNEKLFF. DNA for the CDR3: TGTGCCAGCTCCCAGGGGGCAACTAATGAAAAACTGTTTTTT.

The gene calls are TRBV28 and TRBJ2-2; the match to TRBD1 covers 7 bases. In germline, CDR1 is MDHEN, CDR2 SYDVKM. This CDR3 is 16 amino acids long. V lost 6 bases to trimming and J lost 1 base; unmatched junction nucleotides: 8. The chain's CDR3 is CASRSPGTENTGELFF. CDR3 nucleotide sequence: TGTGCCAGCAGATCACCCGGGACAGAGAACACCGGGGAGCTGTTTTTT.

The chain combines TRBV9 with TRBJ1-1; D is uncertain. In germline, CDR1 is SGDLS, CDR2 YYNGEE. The CDR3 length is 15 residues. V lost 0 bases, J lost 6 bases, and 15 bases lay in between. DNA of the CDR3: TGTGCCAGCAGCGTAGCCGAAAATTTCCCGGCTGAAGCTTTCTTT. Residues: CASSVAENFPAEAFF.